A selection of T cell receptor beta chains follows, all from one sample in a study of T cells in Graves' hyperthyroidism and ophthalmopathy. TCRdb processed the multiplex PCR reads anew with MiXCR; each CDR3 protein has one entry. Of 750,000 to 950,000 distinct CDR3 sequences in the sample, about 38% were seen once. The sequenced sample was blood. The source of these receptors is a man between 18 and 35 years old with Graves' hyperthyroidism. The CDR3 runs from the conserved cysteine through the conserved F or W. Fields, in order: D gene, V gene, clone size, J gene, CDR3 protein, CDR3 DNA. A D gene is named only where the DNA matches it firmly. For some rows the clone size is stated as once, few or many, or as a class when expanded; others skip it.

>TRBD2|TRBV9|NA|TRBJ2-2
CASSVEFGGGPGGELFF
TGTGCCAGCAGCGTAGAGTTCGGCGGGGGGCCGGGCGGGGAGCTGTTTTTT
>NA|TRBV7-2|NA|TRBJ2-1
CASSPPSERHYNEQFF
TGTGCCAGCAGCCCCCCGAGCGAGCGGCACTACAATGAGCAGTTCTTC
>TRBD1|TRBV7-9|once|TRBJ1-2
CASSPPRTGTYGYTF
TGTGCCAGCTCACCACCCCGGACAGGGACCTATGGCTACACCTTC
>NA|TRBV2|NA|TRBJ1-1
CATRVEGPNTEAFF
TGTGCCACCAGGGTGGAGGGGCCGAACACTGAAGCTTTCTTT
>NA|TRBV9|few|TRBJ1-4
CASSPGFF
TGTGCCAGCAGCCCAGGGTTTTTT
>NA|TRBV20-1|few|TRBJ1-4
CSARDWTLTNEKLFF
TGCAGTGCTAGAGACTGGACACTTACAAATGAAAAACTGTTTTTT
>NA|TRBV2|NA|TRBJ1-1
CASRRGWSTEAFF
TGTGCCAGCAGGAGGGGTTGGAGCACTGAAGCTTTCTTT
>NA|TRBV10-3|NA|TRBJ1-1
CASTYTSGNTEAFF
TGTGCCAGCACTTATACGTCCGGGAACACTGAAGCTTTCTTT
>TRBD1|TRBV7-2|few|TRBJ1-1
CASREPEQGIPEAFF
TGTGCCAGCCGCGAACCCGAACAGGGGATTCCTGAAGCTTTCTTT
>TRBD1|TRBV7-3|few|TRBJ1-1
CASRYGTGMNTEAFF
TGTGCCAGCAGATACGGGACAGGAATGAACACTGAAGCTTTCTTT
>NA|TRBV5-1|NA|TRBJ2-7
CASSSPTGGSPYEQYF
TGCGCCAGCAGCTCCCCGACAGGTGGATCTCCCTACGAGCAGTACTTC
>TRBD1|TRBV12-3/TRBV12-4|NA|TRBJ1-4
CGSSYPPRTGNEKLFF
TGTGGCAGCAGTTACCCCCCTCGGACAGGGAACGAAAAACTGTTTTTT
>TRBD1|TRBV4-3|once|TRBJ1-3
CASSQGQGHGNTIYF
TGCGCCAGCAGCCAAGGACAGGGGCACGGAAACACCATATATTTT
>NA|TRBV9|few|TRBJ1-1
CASSPPDGNTEAFF
TGTGCCAGCAGCCCTCCGGACGGGAACACTGAAGCTTTCTTT
>NA|TRBV7-3|NA|TRBJ2-7
CASSLQGFLEQYF
TGTGCCAGCAGCTTACAGGGATTCCTCGAGCAGTACTTC
>TRBD1|TRBV10-3|many|TRBJ2-5
CAISESGQRLQETQYF
TGTGCCATCAGTGAGTCGGGACAGAGACTCCAAGAGACCCAGTACTTC
>TRBD1|TRBV6-1|NA|TRBJ2-7
CASIREQGAGEQYF
TGTGCCAGCATCAGGGAACAGGGGGCTGGCGAGCAGTACTTC
>TRBD2|TRBV29-1|few|TRBJ2-2
CSVPGLAGNTGELFF
TGCAGCGTCCCGGGACTAGCGGGTAACACCGGGGAGCTGTTTTTT
>NA|TRBV29-1|many|TRBJ1-1
CSVSEGGYTEAFF
TGCAGCGTGAGCGAGGGGGGATACACTGAAGCTTTCTTT
>NA|TRBV6-2/TRBV6-3|NA|TRBJ1-2
CASSYSTDGYTF
TGTGCCAGCAGTTACTCGACTGATGGCTACACCTTC
>TRBD2|TRBV2|NA|TRBJ2-6
CASIEGLDDYSGANVLTF
TGTGCCAGCATTGAGGGACTAGATGACTACTCTGGGGCCAACGTCCTGACTTTC
>NA|TRBV5-5|NA|TRBJ1-3
CASSFALTGGNTIYF
TGTGCCAGCAGCTTTGCGCTGACAGGCGGAAACACCATATATTTT
>NA|TRBV2|NA|TRBJ1-2
CASSEAPGIYGYTF
TGTGCCAGCAGTGAAGCGCCAGGGATCTATGGCTACACCTTC
>NA|TRBV4-3|NA|TRBJ2-7
CASSQDWPAGYEQYF
TGCGCCAGCAGCCAAGATTGGCCAGCTGGCTACGAGCAGTACTTC
>NA|TRBV5-1|few|TRBJ2-7
CASQDGLTYEQYF
TGCGCCAGCCAAGACGGCTTGACCTACGAGCAGTACTTC
>TRBD1|TRBV6-5|many|TRBJ1-5
CASRTGGAQPQHF
TGTGCCAGCCGCACAGGGGGAGCTCAGCCCCAGCATTTT
>TRBD2|TRBV9|NA|TRBJ2-7
CASPTSGGTYEQYF
TGTGCTAGTCCCACTAGCGGGGGAACCTACGAGCAGTACTTC
>TRBD2|TRBV24-1|many|TRBJ2-2
CATSDSGGPHTGELFF
TGTGCCACCAGTGATTCGGGGGGGCCTCACACCGGGGAGCTGTTTTTT
>NA|TRBV7-7|many|TRBJ2-5
CASMEGETQYF
TGTGCTAGCATGGAAGGAGAGACCCAGTACTTC
>TRBD1|TRBV19|many|TRBJ2-2
CASSIRGQGPGELFF
TGTGCCAGTAGTATTCGGGGACAGGGGCCCGGGGAGCTGTTTTTT
>TRBD2|TRBV4-3|NA|TRBJ2-5
CASSQAASGRASTQYF
TGCGCCAGCAGCCAAGCGGCTAGCGGGAGGGCCTCGACCCAGTACTTC
>TRBD1|TRBV29-1|NA|TRBJ1-5
CSVGQGANQPQHF
TGCAGCGTTGGACAGGGGGCCAATCAGCCCCAGCATTTT
>NA|TRBV2|many|TRBJ1-4
CASSSRIREKLFF
TGTGCCAGCAGCTCGCGGATCAGGGAAAAACTGTTTTTT
>NA|TRBV7-7|many|TRBJ2-7
CASSQGPADEQYF
TGTGCTAGCAGCCAAGGTCCGGCAGACGAGCAGTACTTC
>NA|TRBV7-7|many|TRBJ2-7
CASSPGPSSYEQYF
TGTGCTAGCAGCCCGGGACCGTCCTCCTACGAGCAGTACTTC
>TRBD2|TRBV7-8|NA|TRBJ2-2
CASSPSSGNTGELFF
TGTGCCAGCAGCCCCTCTAGCGGGAACACCGGGGAGCTGTTTTTT
>TRBD2|TRBV5-1|NA|TRBJ2-7
CASRLGGTSGAYEQYF
TGCGCCAGCAGACTCGGGGGGACTAGCGGGGCCTACGAGCAGTACTTC
>NA|TRBV19|few|TRBJ2-3
CASSQVTDTQYF
TGTGCCAGTTCCCAAGTCACAGATACGCAGTATTTT
>TRBD1|TRBV5-4|NA|TRBJ2-7
CASSQGAVEQYF
TGTGCCAGCAGCCAGGGGGCGGTCGAGCAGTACTTC
>NA|TRBV29-1|NA|TRBJ2-5
CSVEDPAGETQYF
TGCAGCGTTGAAGATCCGGCAGGGGAGACCCAGTACTTC
>NA|TRBV6-5|few|TRBJ1-5
CASSYWGREDQPQHF
TGTGCCAGCAGTTATTGGGGCAGGGAGGATCAGCCCCAGCATTTT